Included here is one TCR beta chain sequence, with context. Time point described: pretreatment peripheral blood. The cohort comprised individuals with locally advanced or metastatic urothelial carcinoma. Each patient supplied 1 to 8 pretreatment and on-treatment samples. The sample is drawn from a study of PD-L1 blockade in urothelial cancer. Background on the study: Atezolizumab therapy began for patients at some point between 2014 and 2016, dosed at 1,200 mg intravenously every 3 weeks. The study recovered a median of around 140,000 T cells per blood sample.

Using immunoSEQ multiplex PCR, the repertoire was profiled, and TCRdb retains in-frame clones only, with some absent. Of roughly 120,000 clones listed, about 88% are singletons. The germline gives CDR1 SNHLY, CDR2 FYNNEI. The V and J ends lost 8 bases and 5 bases, in that order; junction bases with no gene match: 7. CDR3 size: 14 residues. The clonotype comes from a man aged 50-59 years with urothelial cancer. The genes are TRBV2 and TRBJ2-5; 11 bases agree with TRBD1. The sequenced sample was PBMCs, obtained around atezolizumab (anti-PD-L1) treatment. The CDR3 reads CASVGDRGSETQYF. The CDR3 bases are TGTGCCAGCGTTGGGGACAGGGGGTCGGAGACCCAGTACTTC.